The 12 T cell receptor beta chains below come from one sample, sequenced in a study of T cell changes during pregnancy in multiple sclerosis. Assay used: immunoSEQ multiplex PCR; TCRdb lists only in-frame clones, some missing. The sample has tens of thousands of clones, around 91% seen once. The specimen was peripheral blood, collected after pregnancy. These TCRs come from a female donor with multiple sclerosis, enrolled in a pregnancy study.

The chain uses TRBV5-1 and TRBJ2-1; D is uncertain. This CDR3 region has 12 residues. The V end lost 0 bases, the J end lost 12 bases, and 10 bases lay between the germline ends. In germline, CDR1 is SGHRS, CDR2 YFSETQ. CDR3 bases: TGCGCCAGCAGCTTGGCTGAGAATCTGCAGTTCTTC. Amino acid sequence: CASSLAENLQFF. The full variable domain, in which reference TRBV5-1 and TRBJ2-1 provide the parts outside the CDR3, is KAGVTQTPRYLIKTRGQQVTLSCSPISGHRSVSWYQQTPGQGLQFLFEYFSETQRNKGNFPGRFSGRQFSNSRSEMNVSTLELGDSALYLCASSLAENLQFFGPGTRLTVL.

This clone was found a few times. This rearrangement joins TRBV6-5 to TRBJ1-5; possible D gene TRBD1, 5 bases. The CDR3 is 13 amino acids. Trimming pared 2 bases from V and 7 bases from J, leaving 9 bases between. Looked up from germline, CDR1 is MNHEY and CDR2 is SVGAGI. CDR3 sequence (DNA): TGTGCCAGCAGTTACGGCAGGACACAGCCCCAGCATTTT. It specifies CASSYGRTQPQHF.

This clone is medium-sized within its sample. This chain connects TRBV4-1 to TRBJ1-5; TRBD1 agrees at 8 bases. The CDR3 sequence is 16 residues long. Losses at the gene ends were 1 base for V and 7 bases for J; bases not matched to a gene: 9. From germline, CDR1 is MGHRA and CDR2 YSYEKL. The CDR3 DNA is TGCGCCAGCAGCCAAGGTCCAGGACAGGGCCAGCAGCCCCAGCATTTT. Its translation is CASSQGPGQGQQPQHF.

This rearrangement joins TRBV4-3 to TRBJ2-5, with D possibly matching TRBD2 (5 bases). Germline V gene sequence: CDR1 LGHNA, CDR2 YSLEER. Trimming shortened V by 4 bases and J by 5 bases, and 14 bases separated the two germline ends. This CDR3 region has 14 residues. DNA for the CDR3: TGCGCCAGCAGCCCTTCTAGCAGTAGGGAGACCCAGTACTTC. This encodes CASSPSSSRETQYF.

This clone was detected only once. This chain links TRBV30 with TRBJ1-5; D gene ambiguous. The germline V and J ends were trimmed by 4 bases and 2 bases, with 21 bases remaining between them. Germline V gene lookup returns CDR1 GTSNPN and CDR2 SVGIG (reference sequence). This CDR3 region has 17 residues. The CDR3 loop is CAWTPGGGWIGNQPQHF. Written as DNA, the CDR3 is TGTGCCTGGACTCCGGGCGGAGGGTGGATTGGCAATCAGCCCCAGCATTTT.

The chain joins TRBV19 to TRBJ2-6; D ambiguous. V lost 4 bases and J 2 bases, leaving 6 bases between the germline ends. Germline values: CDR1 LNHDA, CDR2 SQIVND (reference sequence). This CDR3 contains 14 residues. DNA for the CDR3: TGTGCCAGTAGTACAGGAACTGGGGCCAACGTCCTGACTTTC. Translating gives CASSTGTGANVLTF.

The sample holds one count of this clone. This chain connects TRBV12-2 to TRBJ1-1; TRBD1, as called in the table, went unchecked against the DNA. TRBV12-2 is a known pseudogene. The CDR3 contains 14 residues. The CDR3 sequence is CASRFNSLNTEAFF. CDR3 sequence (DNA): TGTGCAAGTCGCTTTAACAGTTTGAACACTGAAGCTTTCTTT.

The chain carries TRBV19 and TRBJ2-1; D unclear. Germline V gene data show CDR1 as LNHDA and CDR2 as SQIVND (reference sequence). This CDR3 contains 15 residues. Trimming took off 3 bases at V and 0 bases at J, with 9 bases between the two ends. CDR3 nucleotides: TGTGCCAGTAGTATGCAGGATAGCTCCTACAATGAGCAGTTCTTC. Residues: CASSMQDSSYNEQFF.

The CDR3 DNA is TGTGCCAGCAGCTACCCCAAAGATCTGGGGGCAACTGAAGCTTTCTTT. Its translation is CASSYPKDLGATEAFF. This chain connects TRBV9 to TRBJ1-1; D may be TRBD1 (6 bases). The V gene lost 4 bases and the J gene lost 5 bases, with 21 bases spanning the gap. Germline V gives CDR1 SGDLS, CDR2 YYNGEE. The CDR3 is made up of 16 amino acids.

The genes are TRBV18 and TRBJ1-5, with 8 bases that match TRBD1. The germline CDR1 and CDR2 sequences are KGHSH and LQKENI. J was trimmed by 4 bases and V by 8 bases; bases with no gene match: 7. The CDR3 length is 14 residues. DNA of the CDR3: TGTGCCAGCAAAAACGGGACAGGAAATCAGCCCCAGCATTTT. Its translation is CASKNGTGNQPQHF.

V and J are TRBV6-5 and TRBJ2-7; TRBD1 might be the D (5 bases). CDR1 and CDR2 from the germline V gene are MNHEY and SVGAGI. The CDR3 runs 14 residues. V was clipped by 2 bases and J by 2 bases, with 10 bases between them. The CDR3 protein is CASSYSQGTYEQYF. The DNA of the CDR3 is TGTGCCAGCAGTTACAGTCAGGGTACCTACGAGCAGTACTTC.

The chain recombines TRBV21-1 with TRBJ2-7; the D segment call TRBD1 is taken from the table without a DNA check. TRBV21-1 is designated a pseudogene. CDR3 size: 16 residues. The CDR3, as DNA: TGTGCCAGCAGCAAAGACTGGTCAGGGGGGCCGAGTGAGCAGTACTTC. Translated: CASSKDWSGGPSEQYF.